The 21 T cell receptor beta chains given below trace back to one sample, sequenced in a study of T cells expressing NK-cell markers. TCRdb re-called the 5' RACE reads and shows each CDR3 protein once, DNA omitted. The sample holds 200,000 to 300,000 distinct CDR3 sequences. The specimen was blood T cells: a sorted CD56 or NKG2C T cell subset, CD4+ or CD8+ T cells, or bulk PBMC T cells (not recorded which). The source is a woman aged 18 to 69 in good health.

V is TRBV29-1 and J is TRBJ2-7; TCRdb outputs TRBD2, but without DNA this stays unchecked. This CDR3 is built from 13 residues. The germline CDR1 and CDR2 sequences are SQVTM and ANQGSEA. The CDR3 reads CSAGSGSSYEQYF.

The V and J genes are TRBV11-2 and TRBJ2-1; TCRdb gives TRBD2 as the D gene, but with no DNA this cannot be confirmed. The V gene's germline CDR1 is SGHAT and CDR2 FQNNGV. CDR3 length equals 19 residues. CDR3 residues: CASSLSTRLAGNSYNEQFF.

This sequence joins TRBV6-5 and TRBJ2-1; TCRdb proposes TRBD2, but this gene call is untestable without DNA. Germline V lookup: CDR1 MNHEY, CDR2 SVGAGI. The CDR3 runs 15 residues. This CDR3 reads CASSFGGRARDEQFF.

The chain carries TRBV30 and TRBJ2-1. The V gene's germline CDR1 is GTSNPN and CDR2 SVGIG (reference sequence). The CDR3 extends over 11 amino acids. The CDR3 loop is CAWSVPGRGFF.

The chain carries TRBV20-1 and TRBJ2-1. Germline V lookup: CDR1 DFQATT, CDR2 SNEGSKA (reference sequence). The CDR3 has 13 residues. CDR3 residues: CSARVLEDNEQFF.

The chain employs TRBV29-1 and TRBJ2-2. Germline V gene sequence: CDR1 SQVTM, CDR2 ANQGSEA. This CDR3 is 15 amino acids long. CDR3: CSVENTQTNAGELFF.

This sequence joins TRBV28 and TRBJ2-7; the D call from TCRdb, TRBD1, cannot be confirmed without DNA. CDR1 is MDHEN, CDR2 SYDVKM, per germline. The CDR3 has 15 residues. The chain's CDR3 is CASSAPRDGSYEQYF.

The rearrangement links TRBV29-1 to TRBJ1-5; no DNA is available, so the TRBD1 call from TCRdb remains unchecked. This CDR3 comprises 18 residues. Germline CDR1 SQVTM, CDR2 ANQGSEA. The CDR3: CSAPTGRGPLYSNQPQHF.

The chain recombines TRBV29-1 with TRBJ1-3; as DNA is missing, the TRBD1 call by TCRdb cannot be tested. Germline V lookup: CDR1 SQVTM, CDR2 ANQGSEA. The CDR3 is 13 amino acids. CDR3 sequence reads: CSVRRGSGNTIYF. Full variable domain (outside the CDR3, taken from reference TRBV29-1 and TRBJ1-3): SAVISQKPSRDICQRGTSLTIQCQVDSQVTMMFWYRQQPGQSLTLIATANQGSEATYESGFVIDKFPISRPNLTFSTLTVSNMSPEDSSIYLCSVRRGSGNTIYFGEGSWLTVV.

CDR3 loop: CSLYGGYNEQFF. The gene calls are TRBV29-1 and TRBJ2-1; the TRBD1 assignment by TCRdb is unverifiable without DNA. The CDR3 loop spans 12 amino acids. Germline values: CDR1 SQVTM, CDR2 ANQGSEA.

The chain employs TRBV4-2 and TRBJ1-6. The CDR3 consists of 16 residues. CDR1 and CDR2 from the germline V gene are LGHNA and YNFKEQ. The CDR3 protein is CASSQGHLQGNSPLHF.

The chain recombines TRBV20-1 with TRBJ1-1; TCRdb names TRBD1, which stays unverified in the absence of DNA. The CDR3 runs to 18 residues. The germline gives CDR1 DFQATT, CDR2 SNEGSKA (reference sequence). The CDR3 spells CSALPVRDRGLKNTEAFF.

The chain has TRBV29-1 and TRBJ2-7; TCRdb designates TRBD2, a call that cannot be tested without DNA. The CDR3 has 16 residues. Germline V lookup: CDR1 SQVTM, CDR2 ANQGSEA. CDR3 in amino acids: CSVEFLAGVGYYEQYF.

V is TRBV14 and J is TRBJ2-1; TCRdb names TRBD2, which stays unverified in the absence of DNA. CDR3 length: 16 residues. Germline CDR1 and CDR2: SGHDN and FVKESK. CDR3 residues: CASSRDAGVSYNEQFF.

This chain joins TRBV5-5 and TRBJ2-5; TCRdb proposes TRBD1, but this gene call is untestable without DNA. Germline V lookup: CDR1 SGHKS, CDR2 YYEKEE (reference sequence). The CDR3 has 15 residues. CDR3 residues: CASSPGGGGQETQYF.

V is TRBV6-1 and J is TRBJ2-1; no DNA is available, so the TRBD2 call from TCRdb remains unchecked. The CDR3 spans 16 residues. Germline V gene sequence: CDR1 MNHNS, CDR2 SASEGT. CDR3: CASCPNAGFFYNEQFF.

The chain combines TRBV28 with TRBJ2-7; TCRdb proposes TRBD2, but this gene call is untestable without DNA. Germline-derived CDR1 and CDR2 are MDHEN and SYDVKM. The CDR3 has 16 amino acids. The CDR3 sequence is CASSLSGGSSPYEQYF.

This chain links TRBV11-3 with TRBJ2-1; TCRdb picks TRBD1, but there is no DNA to check that call. The length of the CDR3 is 14 residues. Germline lookup yields CDR1 SGHNT and CDR2 YENEEA. The CDR3 protein is CASSLEGAYNEQFF.

V usage is TRBV6-2 or TRBV6-3 and J usage is TRBJ2-5. Germline lookup yields CDR1 MNHEY and CDR2 SVGEGT. This CDR3 contains 14 residues. CDR3 residues: CASSPLLHGQTQYF.

The chain carries TRBV7-2 and TRBJ2-5. CDR3 length: 18 amino acids. CDR1 and CDR2 from the germline V gene are SGHTA and FQGNSA. The chain's CDR3 is CASSLVASGGHSRETQYF.

J is TRBJ1-1 and V is TRBV19. The CDR3 loop spans 16 amino acids. CDR1 is LNHDA, CDR2 SQIVND, per germline (reference sequence). The CDR3 spells CASRRKTYGVDTEAFF.